This section outlines one TCR beta chain sequence together with its context. The antigen remains unidentified. These data originate in a study of T-cell reconstitution after alpha-beta-depleted transplantation in children. The CDR3 runs 13 residues. CDR1 and CDR2 from the germline V gene are KGHDR and SFDVKD. V lost 11 bases to trimming and J lost 1 base; unmatched junction nucleotides: 5. Findings and caveats of the study: Some patients' high day-60 TCRbeta diversity was attributed to recipient cells surviving conditioning. It was reported that alpha-beta T cells came from several hundred expanded graft clones (about two months after transplant). It was newly produced T cells that mostly accounted for T-cell counts and diversity one year after transplant.

The TCRbeta library incorporated unique molecular identifiers. TCRdb passed the PCR reads through MiXCR, listing each CDR3 protein once. The repertoire holds about 100,000 distinct CDR3 sequences, with over 6% as singletons. This TCR was sampled from a boy aged 2 to 9 with acute lymphoblastic leukemia, due to receive a stem cell transplant. The chain has TRBV24-1 and TRBJ2-3, with 7 bases that match TRBD2. Sequenced material: PBMCs, taken before TCRalphabeta/CD19-depleted stem cell transplant. Written as DNA, the CDR3 is TGTGCCATCGAAAGCGGGGGCACAGATACGCAGTATTTT. Residues: CAIESGGTDTQYF.